One and the same sample provided the 8 T cell receptor beta chains below, sequenced in a study of blood T cell repertoires in COVID-19. Assay used: immunoSEQ multiplex PCR; TCRdb lists only in-frame clones, some missing. This repertoire shows approximately 82,000 clones, approximately 80% found once; its top ten account for 13%. The sample was peripheral blood. Source of these receptors: a human donor in a cohort sampled during active COVID-19.

The rearrangement links TRBV15 to TRBJ1-1, with TRBD1 as a possible D gene (6 bases). The germline V and J ends were trimmed by 3 bases and 7 bases, with 24 bases remaining between them. The length of the CDR3 is 17 residues. Per germline, CDR1 LNHNV and CDR2 YYDKDF (reference sequence). The CDR3 sequence: CATSRASLTGRAGEAFF. The CDR3 nucleotides are TGTGCCACCAGCAGGGCATCTCTGACAGGCCGGGCGGGTGAAGCTTTCTTT.

The DNA for the CDR3 is TGTGCCAGTAGGCAAACTTTCACTAGCCCGTCAACAGATACGCAGTATTTT. It yields the protein CASRQTFTSPSTDTQYF. The chain joins TRBV19 to TRBJ2-3; D might be TRBD2 (6 bases). V was shortened by 6 bases and J by 3 bases, with 22 bases between the two germline ends. Germline CDR1 reads LNHDA; CDR2 reads SQIVND (reference sequence). The CDR3 runs 17 residues.

The chain has TRBV6-2 or TRBV6-3 and TRBJ1-1, with 9 nucleotides matching TRBD1. There are 14 residues in the CDR3. From germline, CDR1 is MNHEY and CDR2 SVGEGT. V was pared by 4 bases and J by 10 bases, with 10 bases of the junction left unmatched. The CDR3 spells CASSSTGTGSRAFF. CDR3 sequence (DNA): TGTGCCAGCAGTTCCACCGGGACAGGGTCTCGAGCTTTCTTT.

CDR3 residues: CASSTAGTVNSPLHF. The CDR3, as DNA: TGTGCCAGCAGTACTGCCGGGACAGTGAATTCACCCCTCCACTTT. The rearrangement uses TRBV28 and TRBJ1-6; 7 bases are shared with TRBD1. The J segment lost 7 bases and the V segment lost 5 bases, leaving 8 bases of the junction unmatched. Germline V lookup: CDR1 MDHEN, CDR2 SYDVKM. The CDR3 totals 15 residues.

The rearrangement joins TRBV19 to TRBJ2-2; 8 nucleotides match TRBD2. The trim removed 5 bases at V and 4 bases at J, leaving 6 bases unmatched. The germline CDR1 and CDR2 sequences are LNHDA and SQIVND (reference sequence). CDR3 length: 15 amino acids. The CDR3: CASSVSRGGTGELFF. The CDR3 nucleotides are TGTGCCAGTAGTGTTTCCCGGGGGGGCACCGGGGAGCTGTTTTTT.

V usage is TRBV3-1 (or the pseudogene TRBV3-2) and J usage is TRBJ2-4, with D hard to call. The germline V gene encodes CDR1 LGHDT and CDR2 YNNKEL (reference sequence). The CDR3 is 16 residues long. The V end lost 5 bases, the J end lost 3 bases, and 17 bases lay between the germline ends. The CDR3, as DNA: TGTGCCAGCAGCTCCCCGGGTAGACGTGGCAAAAACATTCAGTACTTC. Its translation: CASSSPGRRGKNIQYF.

This clone was counted a few times. The chain is built from TRBV10-3 and TRBJ1-1, with a weak D call TRBD1 (5 bases). CDR3 length equals 15 residues. Germline CDR1 ENHRY, CDR2 SYGVKD. The germline V and J ends were trimmed by 0 bases and 5 bases, with 13 bases remaining between them. The CDR3 loop reads CAISESQGGRTEAFF. The CDR3, as DNA: TGTGCCATCAGTGAGTCGCAGGGCGGACGAACTGAAGCTTTCTTT.

This chain links TRBV2 with TRBJ2-1, with a tentative D call TRBD1 (5 bases). This CDR3 is built from 16 residues. Trimming took off 3 bases at V and 2 bases at J, with 14 bases between the two ends. Germline CDR1 and CDR2: SNHLY and FYNNEI. Written as DNA, the CDR3 is TGTGCCAGCAGTGATACCCCAGGGCAAGCCTACAATGAGCAGTTCTTC. It codes for CASSDTPGQAYNEQFF.